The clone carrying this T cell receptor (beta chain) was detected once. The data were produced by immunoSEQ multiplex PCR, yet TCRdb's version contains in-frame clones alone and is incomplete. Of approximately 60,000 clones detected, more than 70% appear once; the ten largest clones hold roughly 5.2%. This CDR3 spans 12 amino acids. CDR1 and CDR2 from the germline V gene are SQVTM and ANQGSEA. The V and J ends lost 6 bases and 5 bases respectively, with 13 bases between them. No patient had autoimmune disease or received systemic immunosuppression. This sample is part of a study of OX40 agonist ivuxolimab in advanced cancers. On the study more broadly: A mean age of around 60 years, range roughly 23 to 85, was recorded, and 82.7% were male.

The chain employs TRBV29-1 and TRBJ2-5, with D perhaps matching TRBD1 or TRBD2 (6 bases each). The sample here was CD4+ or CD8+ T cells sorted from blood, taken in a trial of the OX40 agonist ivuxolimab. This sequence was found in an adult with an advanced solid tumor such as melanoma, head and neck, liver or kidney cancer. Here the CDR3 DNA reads TGCAGCGTCCGGGGGACAAGGGAGACCCAGTACTTC. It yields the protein CSVRGTRETQYF.